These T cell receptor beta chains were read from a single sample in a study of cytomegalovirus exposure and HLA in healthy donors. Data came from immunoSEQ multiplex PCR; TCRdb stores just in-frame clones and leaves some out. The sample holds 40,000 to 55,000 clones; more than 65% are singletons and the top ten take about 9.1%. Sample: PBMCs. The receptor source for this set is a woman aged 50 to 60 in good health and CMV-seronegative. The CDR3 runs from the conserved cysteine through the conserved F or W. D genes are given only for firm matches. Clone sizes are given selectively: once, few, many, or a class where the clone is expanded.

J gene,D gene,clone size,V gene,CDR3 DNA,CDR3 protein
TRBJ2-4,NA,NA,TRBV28,TGTGCCAGCAGAACCGGGACAACCAATTTTAACATTCAGTACTTC,CASRTGTTNFNIQYF
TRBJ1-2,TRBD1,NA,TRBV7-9,TGTGCCAGCAGCCCAGAGACAGGGTTTGGCTACACCTTC,CASSPETGFGYTF
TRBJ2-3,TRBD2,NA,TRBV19,TGTGCCAGTAGTTCCGGACTAGCGGGGCCCTGGGGTACGCAGTATTTT,CASSSGLAGPWGTQYF
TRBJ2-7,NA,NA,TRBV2,TGTGCCTCCAAGCCCGATTGGTCGGGGGAGCAGTACTTC,CASKPDWSGEQYF
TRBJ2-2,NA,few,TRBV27,TGTGCCAGCAGTTCCTCGACTAGTGGCACCGGGGAGCTGTTTTTT,CASSSSTSGTGELFF
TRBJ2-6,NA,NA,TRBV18,TGTGCCAGCTCACCACTTATCGCAGGGGCTGGGGCCAACGTCCTGACTTTC,CASSPLIAGAGANVLTF
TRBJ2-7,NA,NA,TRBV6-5,TGTGCCAGCAGTTATAGGGGGGGTTACGAGCAGTACTTC,CASSYRGGYEQYF
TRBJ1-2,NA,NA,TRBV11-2,TGTGCCAGCAGCCCCGGCTCCGGGAGCTATGGCTACACCTTC,CASSPGSGSYGYTF
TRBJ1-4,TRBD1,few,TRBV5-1,TGCGCCAGCAGCCAAACTACCGGGACAGAAAATGAAAAACTGTTTTTT,CASSQTTGTENEKLFF
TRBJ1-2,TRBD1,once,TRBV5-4,TGTGCCAGCAGCTCACAGGGGGCAGTAGACTATGGCTACACCTTC,CASSSQGAVDYGYTF
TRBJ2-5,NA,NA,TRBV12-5,TGTGCTAGTGGTTTGAACGGGGAGACCCAGTACTTC,CASGLNGETQYF
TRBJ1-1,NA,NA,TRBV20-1,TGCAGTGCTAGGCTGGGGCCTGAAGCTTTCTTT,CSARLGPEAFF
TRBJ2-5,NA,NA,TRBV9,TGTGCCAGCAGCACGGGACATTTAGAGACCCAGTACTTC,CASSTGHLETQYF
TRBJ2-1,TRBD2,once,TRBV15,TGTGCTTACCGGACAGCGGGGGGGCCTGATGAGCAGTTCTTC,CAYRTAGGPDEQFF